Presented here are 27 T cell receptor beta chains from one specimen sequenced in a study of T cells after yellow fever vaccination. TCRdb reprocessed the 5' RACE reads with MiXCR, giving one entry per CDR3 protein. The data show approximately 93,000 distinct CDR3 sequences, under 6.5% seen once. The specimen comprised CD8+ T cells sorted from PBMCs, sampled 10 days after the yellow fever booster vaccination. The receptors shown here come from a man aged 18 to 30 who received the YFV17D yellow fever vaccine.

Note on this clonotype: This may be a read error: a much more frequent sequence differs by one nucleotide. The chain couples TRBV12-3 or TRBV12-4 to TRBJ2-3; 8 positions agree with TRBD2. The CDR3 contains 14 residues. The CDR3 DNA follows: TGTGCCAGCAGTTCGGGGGGGCCCACAGATACGCAGTGTTTT. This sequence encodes CASSSGGPTDTQCF.

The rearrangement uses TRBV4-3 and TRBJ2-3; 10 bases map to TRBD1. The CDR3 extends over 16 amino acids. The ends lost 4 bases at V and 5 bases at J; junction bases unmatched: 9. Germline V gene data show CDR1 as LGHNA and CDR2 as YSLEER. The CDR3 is CASSLRDRGDGDTQYF. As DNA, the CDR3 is TGCGCCAGCAGCCTCCGGGACAGGGGCGACGGAGATACGCAGTATTTT.

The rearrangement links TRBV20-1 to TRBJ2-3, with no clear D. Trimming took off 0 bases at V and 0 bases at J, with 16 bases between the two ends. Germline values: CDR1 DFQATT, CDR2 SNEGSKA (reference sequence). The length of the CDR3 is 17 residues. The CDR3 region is CSARDWDDLSSTDTQYF. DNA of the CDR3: TGCAGTGCTAGAGATTGGGATGACTTGTCAAGCACAGATACGCAGTATTTT.

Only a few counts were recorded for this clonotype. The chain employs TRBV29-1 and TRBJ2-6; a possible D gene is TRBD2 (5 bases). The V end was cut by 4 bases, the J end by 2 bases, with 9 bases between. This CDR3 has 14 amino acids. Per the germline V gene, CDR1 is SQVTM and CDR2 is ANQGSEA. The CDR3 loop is CSVGGVAGANVLTF. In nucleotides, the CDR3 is TGCAGCGTTGGGGGAGTAGCTGGGGCCAACGTCCTGACTTTC.

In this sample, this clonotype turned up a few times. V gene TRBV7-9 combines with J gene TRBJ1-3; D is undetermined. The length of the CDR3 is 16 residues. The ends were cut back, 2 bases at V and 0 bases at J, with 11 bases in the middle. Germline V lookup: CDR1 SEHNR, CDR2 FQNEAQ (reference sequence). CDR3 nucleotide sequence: TGTGCCAGCAGCTTACGCCACAAGGACTCTGGAAACACCATATATTTT. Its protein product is CASSLRHKDSGNTIYF.

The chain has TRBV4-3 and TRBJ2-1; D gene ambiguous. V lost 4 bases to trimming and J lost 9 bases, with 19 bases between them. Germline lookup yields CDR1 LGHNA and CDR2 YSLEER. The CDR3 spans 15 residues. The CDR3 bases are TGCGCCAGCAGCCGGACCCTCGATTCCACGGGTGAGCAGTTCTTC. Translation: CASSRTLDSTGEQFF.

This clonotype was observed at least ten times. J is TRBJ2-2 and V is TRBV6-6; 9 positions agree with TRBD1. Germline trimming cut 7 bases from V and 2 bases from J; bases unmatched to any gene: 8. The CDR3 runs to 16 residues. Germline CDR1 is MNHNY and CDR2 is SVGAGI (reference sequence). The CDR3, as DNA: TGTGCCAGCACCCGACAGGGGGTTGTAAACACCGGGGAGCTGTTTTTT. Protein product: CASTRQGVVNTGELFF.

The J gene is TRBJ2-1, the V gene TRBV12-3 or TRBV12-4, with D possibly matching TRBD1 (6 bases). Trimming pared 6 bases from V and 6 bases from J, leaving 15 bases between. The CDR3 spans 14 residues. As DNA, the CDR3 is TGTGCCAGCAGAACACAGGGATCCCCCAATGAGCAGTTCTTC. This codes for CASRTQGSPNEQFF.

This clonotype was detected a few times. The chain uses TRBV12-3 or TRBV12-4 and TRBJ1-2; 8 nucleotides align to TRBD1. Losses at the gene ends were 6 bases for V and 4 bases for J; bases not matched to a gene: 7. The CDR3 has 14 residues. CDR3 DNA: TGTGCCAGCAGGCGAGACAGGGGTCTCTATGGCTACACCTTC. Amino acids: CASRRDRGLYGYTF.

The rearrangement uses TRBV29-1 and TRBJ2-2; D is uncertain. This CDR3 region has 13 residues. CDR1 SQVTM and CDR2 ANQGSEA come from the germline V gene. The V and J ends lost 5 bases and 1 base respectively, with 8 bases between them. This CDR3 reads CSVLDGNTGELFF. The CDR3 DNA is TGCAGCGTTCTAGACGGGAACACCGGGGAGCTGTTTTTT.

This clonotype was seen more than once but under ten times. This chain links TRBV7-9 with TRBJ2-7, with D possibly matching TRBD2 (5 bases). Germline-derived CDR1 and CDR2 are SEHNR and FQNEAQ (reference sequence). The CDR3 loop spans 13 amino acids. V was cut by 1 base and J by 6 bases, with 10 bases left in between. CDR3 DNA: TGTGCCAGCAGCTTAGGTAGCGCCGGCGAGCAGTACGTC. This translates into CASSLGSAGEQYV.

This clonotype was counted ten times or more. The CDR3 bases are TGTGCCAGCAGCCCGGCCACTGGATCGCTCGACAGGGAAAGGGAAAAACTGTTTTTT. This translates into CASSPATGSLDREREKLFF. The rearrangement joins TRBV5-5 to TRBJ1-4; TRBD1 agrees at 7 bases. Trimming removed 4 bases from V and 8 bases from J; junction bases left unmatched: 23. The CDR3 has 19 residues. Germline V gives CDR1 SGHKS, CDR2 YYEKEE (reference sequence).

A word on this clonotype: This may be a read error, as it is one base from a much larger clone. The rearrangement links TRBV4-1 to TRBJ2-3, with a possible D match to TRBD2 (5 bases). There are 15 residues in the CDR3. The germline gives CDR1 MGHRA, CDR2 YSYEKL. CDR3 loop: CASSQDGGGSDTEYF. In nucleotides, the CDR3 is TGCGCCAGCAGCCAAGATGGCGGAGGATCAGATACGGAGTATTTT.

The CDR3 nucleotides are TGTGCCAGCAGTTCGGCCGGACGGAATAGCAATCAGCCCCAGCATTTT. Translation gives CASSSAGRNSNQPQHF. The rearrangement uses TRBV6-5 and TRBJ1-5; D gene uncertain. The germline V gene has CDR1 MNHEY and CDR2 SVGAGI. Trimming pared 4 bases from V and 0 bases from J, leaving 13 bases between. The CDR3 totals 16 residues.

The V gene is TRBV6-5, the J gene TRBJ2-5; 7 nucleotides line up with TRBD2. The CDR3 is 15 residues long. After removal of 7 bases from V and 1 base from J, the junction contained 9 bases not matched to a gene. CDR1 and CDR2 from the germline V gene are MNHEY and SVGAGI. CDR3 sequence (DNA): TGTGCCAGCACTTCGGTTGCGGGGGTCCAAGAGACCCAGTACTTC. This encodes CASTSVAGVQETQYF.

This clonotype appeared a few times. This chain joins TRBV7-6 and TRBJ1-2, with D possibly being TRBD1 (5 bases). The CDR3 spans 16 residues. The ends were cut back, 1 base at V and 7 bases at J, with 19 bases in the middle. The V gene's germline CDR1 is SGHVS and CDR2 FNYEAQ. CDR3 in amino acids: CASSLVPSGGGTGYTF. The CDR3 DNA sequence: TGTGCCAGCAGCTTAGTTCCATCCGGGGGTGGAACTGGCTACACCTTC.

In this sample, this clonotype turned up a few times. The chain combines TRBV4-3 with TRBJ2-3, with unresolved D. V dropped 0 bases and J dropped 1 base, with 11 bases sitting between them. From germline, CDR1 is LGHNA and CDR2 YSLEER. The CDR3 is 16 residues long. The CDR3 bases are TGCGCCAGCAGCCAAGATCTGGCGGACGGCACAGATACGCAGTATTTT. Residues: CASSQDLADGTDTQYF.

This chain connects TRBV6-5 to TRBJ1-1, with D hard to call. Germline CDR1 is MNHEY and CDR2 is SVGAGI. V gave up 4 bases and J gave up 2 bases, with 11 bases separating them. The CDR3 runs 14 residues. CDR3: CASSFNSVNTEAFF. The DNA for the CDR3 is TGTGCCAGCAGTTTCAACTCTGTTAACACTGAAGCTTTCTTT.

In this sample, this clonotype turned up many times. CDR3 region: CSVCRTGRPQETQYF. In DNA form, the CDR3 reads TGCAGCGTTTGCCGGACAGGGCGGCCCCAAGAGACCCAGTACTTC. J is TRBJ2-5 and V is TRBV29-1, with TRBD1 identical over 8 bases. This CDR3 spans 15 amino acids. Trimming at V came to 5 bases and at J to 1 base, leaving 9 bases not matched to a gene. Germline V gene data show CDR1 as SQVTM and CDR2 as ANQGSEA.

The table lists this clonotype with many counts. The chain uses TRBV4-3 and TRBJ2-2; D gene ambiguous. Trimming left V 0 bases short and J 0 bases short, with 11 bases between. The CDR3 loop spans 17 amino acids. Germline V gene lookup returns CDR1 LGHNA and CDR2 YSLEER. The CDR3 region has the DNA TGCGCCAGCAGCCAAGATATCCCCTACTCGAACACCGGGGAGCTGTTTTTT. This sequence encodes CASSQDIPYSNTGELFF.

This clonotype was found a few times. The CDR3: CASSLSVWETQYF. CDR3 in DNA: TGTGCCAGCAGTTTATCGGTGTGGGAGACCCAGTACTTC. The V and J genes are TRBV27 and TRBJ2-5; D remains unclear. Germline CDR1 is MNHEY and CDR2 is SMNVEV (reference sequence). V lost 0 bases and J 5 bases, leaving 7 bases between the germline ends. The CDR3 consists of 13 residues.

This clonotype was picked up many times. The CDR3 is CAPERGDSPLHF. Here the CDR3 DNA reads TGTGCCCCCGAGAGAGGGGATTCACCCCTCCACTTT. The chain links TRBV7-9 to TRBJ1-6, with a tentative D call TRBD1 (5 bases). Trimming pared 11 bases from V and 8 bases from J, leaving 13 bases between. CDR3 length: 12 residues. Germline CDR1 SEHNR, CDR2 FQNEAQ (reference sequence).

CDR3 bases: TGCGCCAGCAGGGGGGTTTCTGGCTACACCTTC. Its protein is CASRGVSGYTF. The rearrangement uses TRBV4-1 and TRBJ1-2; D might be TRBD1 (5 bases). V was pared by 6 bases and J by 7 bases, with 9 bases between. The CDR3 extends over 11 amino acids. Germline V gene data show CDR1 as MGHRA and CDR2 as YSYEKL.

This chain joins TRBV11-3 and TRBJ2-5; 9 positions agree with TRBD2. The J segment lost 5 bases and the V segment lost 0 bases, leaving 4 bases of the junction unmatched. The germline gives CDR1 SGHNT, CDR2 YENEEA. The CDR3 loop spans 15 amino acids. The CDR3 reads CASSLESSGTETQYF. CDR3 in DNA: TGTGCCAGCAGCTTAGAATCTAGCGGGACCGAGACCCAGTACTTC.

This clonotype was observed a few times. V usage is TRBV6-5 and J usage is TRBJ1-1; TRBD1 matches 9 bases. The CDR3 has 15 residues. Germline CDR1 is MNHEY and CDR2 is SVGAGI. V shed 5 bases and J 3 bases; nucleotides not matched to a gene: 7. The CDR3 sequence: CASSGRGQGDTEAFF. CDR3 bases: TGTGCCAGCAGTGGTCGGGGACAGGGAGACACTGAAGCTTTCTTT.

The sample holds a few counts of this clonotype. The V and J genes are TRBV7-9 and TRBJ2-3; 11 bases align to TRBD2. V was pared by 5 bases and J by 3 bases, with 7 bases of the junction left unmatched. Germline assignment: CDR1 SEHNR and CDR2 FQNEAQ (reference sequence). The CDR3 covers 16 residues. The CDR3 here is CASSQTSGARTDTQYF. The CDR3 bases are TGTGCCAGCAGCCAGACTAGCGGGGCTAGAACAGATACGCAGTATTTT.

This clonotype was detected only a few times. The DNA for the CDR3 is TGTGCCAGCAGCCATCTTGACAGGGGGATAACTGAAGCTTTCTTT. It translates to CASSHLDRGITEAFF. This chain links TRBV4-2 with TRBJ1-1, with 9 bases matching TRBD1. The trim removed 3 bases at V and 5 bases at J, leaving 7 bases unmatched. From germline, CDR1 is LGHNA and CDR2 YNFKEQ. The CDR3 is made up of 15 amino acids.